The TCR beta chain under discussion was sequenced for a study of Ad26.COV2.S vaccination and SARS-CoV-2 variants listed by TCRdb under 2021. As for the study more broadly: Donors in the vaccine arm were drawn from COV1001, a multicentre, randomized, double-blind, placebo-controlled phase I-IIa trial testing Ad26.COV2.S in healthy adults. Ad26.COV2.S was administered intramuscularly at a dose of 5x10^10 or 1x10^11 viral particles, either as one shot or as two shots given 56 days apart. TCRbeta repertoire sequencing served as the tool for gauging how specific and how broad the SARS-CoV-2-reactive T cell receptors were following Ad26.COV2.S vaccination. The TCR-sequenced set comprised around 30 samples: 19 Ad26.COV2.S vaccine recipients, 5 placebo recipients and 8 SARS-CoV-2 convalescent individuals. Participants in the trial were split at random into five groups of five each, receiving low-dose or high-dose Ad26.COV2.S once or twice, or else placebo on both occasions. Blinding of investigators to trial group allocation was maintained during experiments and outcome assessment.

The treatment or condition label here, explained by the study, means: around 19 received Ad26.COV2.S at low or high dose, single or two shots; roughly five received placebo; per-sample allocation not given. Repertoires of vaccine and placebo recipients were sequenced from samples taken on day 63 after the first injection. Between 29 July and 7 August 2020, Cohort 1b enrolled about two dozen adults aged 18-55 years at one site in Boston, USA. Ad26.COV2.S was a replication-incompetent adenovirus type 26 vector that expressed a prefusion-stabilized SARS-CoV-2 spike protein derived from the original Wuhan strain. Remarks on this clone: The clone's antigen remains unknown. Base qualities are not at hand, and no much larger clone is one base apart.

The germline V gene (reference sequence) supplies CDR1 LNHDA and CDR2 SQIVND. The CDR3 spans 17 residues, from the cysteine through the phenylalanine. Here the CDR3 DNA is all that survives: 51 bases in frame from base 1. At the junction V is shortened by 5 bases and J by 0 bases; bases outside the gene matches: 13. General findings and caveats noted by the study authors: It was noted by the authors that total T cell responses may have been underestimated by the TCR breadth and depth analyses. The study was not powered for comparison of responses between vaccine doses or regimens. Vaccine and placebo recipients had comparable non-spike TCR breadth, which fits with the vaccine containing only spike. Substantial breadth of spike-specific CD8+ and CD4+ T cell responses was reported after vaccination. Compared with placebo recipients, Ad26.COV2.S recipients showed higher spike-specific TCR breadth (P = 0.0014).

TCRbeta CDR3 regions were sequenced with the immunoSEQ Assay. After extraction, genomic DNA underwent amplification by bias-controlled multiplex PCR, followed by high-throughput sequencing. Under the source paper's analysis protocol: To quantify the absolute abundance of every unique TCRbeta CDR3 region, sequences were collapsed and filtered. T cell fraction was estimated by normalizing TCRbeta template counts to usable DNA, with usable DNA measured through amplification of reference genes found in all nucleated cells. Repertoire TCRs were annotated as SARS-CoV-2-specific when V gene, CDR3 amino acid sequence and J gene were exactly matched to a known reactive TCR set. The reference SARS-CoV-2 TCR set came from MIRA and was filtered for enrichment in COVID-19-positive ImmuneCODE repertoires, removing public or cross-reactive TCRs. Based on the MIRA antigens, annotated TCRs were further analysed at the level of specific ORF or position within ORF. Breadth was defined as the number of annotated unique rearrangements divided by the total number of unique productive rearrangements, and depth was defined as the summed frequency of the annotated unique rearrangements. Group comparisons of TCR breadth used two-sided Wilcoxon rank-sum tests. Not all clones reach the TCRdb copy of this immuneACCESS table, which keeps in-frame sequences only. Checked studies attribute under half of the gap to unresolved V genes and leave the rest unexplained. That table gives V, J and clone size, and the DNA gave D and trimming. The sample contains about half a million clones, 80% to 90% of them found a single time. Under 2% of the sample lies in the top ten.

The chain links TRBV19 with TRBJ2-7; TRBD1 fits 7 bases in the junction. This specimen was peripheral blood, taken in a trial of Ad26.COV2.S vaccine versus placebo. The receptor was isolated from a person between 18 and 65 years old who received the Ad26.COV2.S COVID-19 vaccine or a placebo. The CDR3 sequence is CASSAAIFRGFSYEQYF. The nucleotides read TGTGCCAGTAGTGCGGCGATTTTCAGGGGGTTCTCCTACGAGCAGTACTTC.